This TCR beta chain appears in the sequencing data of a study of blood T cell repertoires in COVID-19. Turning to the study itself: Specimens from acute and convalescent COVID-19 originated in the United States, Italy and Spain. In each case, the material was cDNA or gDNA derived from T cells, B-cell-depleted T cells, or PBMCs.

Trimming shortened V by 8 bases and J by 2 bases, and 16 bases separated the two germline ends. CDR3 size: 14 residues. CDR1 MNHEY and CDR2 SVGAGI come from the germline V gene. Original processing notes: Amplification of reference gene primers provided the estimated nucleated cell counts. Data came from immunoSEQ multiplex PCR; TCRdb stores just in-frame clones and leaves some out. That table furnishes V, J and clone size, whereas the DNA furnished D and trimming. This table has 150,000 to 200,000 clones, approximately 89% appearing once. V usage is TRBV6-5 and J usage is TRBJ2-7; possibly TRBD2 for D (6 bases). What was sequenced was peripheral blood. The sequence was obtained from an older man with acute or convalescent COVID-19. CDR3 loop: CASQGGAGPYEQYF. CDR3 coding DNA: TGTGCCAGCCAGGGAGGAGCGGGTCCCTACGAGCAGTACTTC.